This TCR beta chain was found in a study of cytomegalovirus exposure and HLA in healthy donors. General study results and limits: Later analysis showed TCR association rates varying by HLA locus, highest for DRB1 and lowest for HLA-C. HLA allele associations emerged for about 16,000 TCR beta sequences in a later analysis, at 0.05 false discovery rate. Rarity characterized most TCR sequences, yet some public TCRs appeared in many donors.

The CDR3 contains 15 residues. Germline V CDR1 and CDR2: MGHRA, YSYEKL. Trimming left V 2 bases short and J 5 bases short, with 14 bases between. Primers: 60 Vbeta forward and 13 Jbeta reverse. This table comes from immunoSEQ multiplex PCR, and its TCRdb copy is limited to in-frame clones, with some not included. Of approximately 110,000 clones listed, over 80% are singletons. This clone was observed once. Its antigen remains unknown. At collection, donors were nominally healthy, but unrecorded immune exposures were probable. The clonotype was recovered from a man aged 45 to 65 in good health and CMV-seronegative. The chain uses TRBV4-1 and TRBJ2-3, with D possibly matching TRBD2 (6 bases). Sequenced sample: PBMCs. The CDR3 sequence: CASSQQTREVDTQYF. CDR3 bases: TGCGCCAGCAGCCAACAGACTAGGGAGGTAGATACGCAGTATTTT.